Shown below are 10 T cell receptor beta chains from a single sample sequenced in a study of OX40 agonist ivuxolimab in advanced cancers. Assay used: immunoSEQ multiplex PCR; TCRdb lists only in-frame clones, some missing. In the table there are approximately 50,000 clones, about 94% of which are singletons. Sample: CD4+ or CD8+ T cells sorted from blood, taken in a trial of the OX40 agonist ivuxolimab. These receptors originate from an adult with an advanced solid tumor such as melanoma, head and neck, liver or kidney cancer.

This clone was seen a few times. The chain joins TRBV27 to TRBJ1-1; no clear D. The CDR3 extends over 11 amino acids. CDR1 MNHEY and CDR2 SMNVEV come from the germline V gene (reference sequence). V was cut by 8 bases and J by 4 bases, with 8 bases left in between. The CDR3 DNA reads TGTGCCAGCTTAGGTCGCACTGAAGCTTTCTTT. This codes for CASLGRTEAFF.

The genes are TRBV9 and TRBJ2-2, with a tentative D call TRBD1 (6 bases). V shed 4 bases and J shed 1 base, with 17 bases lying between them. Germline-derived CDR1 and CDR2 are SGDLS and YYNGEE. CDR3 length: 17 residues. CDR3 in DNA: TGTGCCAGCAGCCACGACAGGTCGGGAAGGAACACCGGGGAGCTGTTTTTT. Its protein product is CASSHDRSGRNTGELFF.

V usage is TRBV4-3 and J usage is TRBJ2-7; D not certain. V lost 1 base to trimming and J lost 2 bases, with 9 bases between them. CDR3 length: 14 residues. CDR1 and CDR2 from the germline V gene are LGHNA and YSLEER. The CDR3: CASSQAASTYEQYF. For the CDR3, the DNA is TGCGCCAGCAGCCAAGCAGCCAGCACCTACGAGCAGTACTTC.

This chain uses TRBV9 with TRBJ1-1, with D perhaps TRBD1 (6 bases). Trimming pared 1 base from V and 5 bases from J, leaving 15 bases between. This CDR3 has 15 residues. Germline CDR1 and CDR2: SGDLS and YYNGEE. CDR3 nucleotide sequence: TGTGCCAGCAGCGTAAACAGGGAAGAGAGGACTGAAGCTTTCTTT. Residues: CASSVNREERTEAFF.

The V call is TRBV7-9, the J call TRBJ1-5; D gene unclear. The germline V and J ends were trimmed by 5 bases and 2 bases, with 13 bases remaining between them. This CDR3 is 15 amino acids long. Germline CDR1 and CDR2: SEHNR and FQNEAQ (reference sequence). CDR3 protein: CASSPPGVGNQPQHF. CDR3 nucleotides: TGTGCCAGCAGCCCCCCGGGAGTCGGCAATCAGCCCCAGCATTTT.

The chain uses TRBV5-6 and TRBJ2-3; the match to TRBD2 covers 10 bases. The CDR3 contains 16 residues. V dropped 0 bases and J dropped 4; count of bases not matched to a gene: 5. CDR1 SGHDT and CDR2 YYEEEE come from the germline V gene. DNA of the CDR3: TGTGCCAGCAGCTTGGAACTAGCGGGACCCTCAGATACGCAGTATTTT. Translated: CASSLELAGPSDTQYF.

The rearrangement uses TRBV9 and TRBJ2-7; tentative D call: TRBD2 (6 bases). V lost 3 bases and J 7 bases, leaving 14 bases between the germline ends. This CDR3 has 13 amino acids. CDR1 SGDLS and CDR2 YYNGEE come from the germline V gene. The CDR3 region has the DNA TGTGCCAGCAGCGCCAGCGGGCTGGGGGAGCAGTACTTC. This gives the protein CASSASGLGEQYF.

This clone was picked up one time. This sequence joins TRBV27 and TRBJ2-5; 11 bases fit TRBD1. The J segment lost 5 bases and the V segment lost 8 bases, leaving 4 bases of the junction unmatched. Germline V gene lookup returns CDR1 MNHEY and CDR2 SMNVEV (reference sequence). The CDR3 covers 13 residues. As DNA, the CDR3 is TGTGCCAGCGGACAGGGGGCTTGGGAGACCCAGTACTTC. It translates to CASGQGAWETQYF.

V is TRBV4-1 and J is TRBJ2-5, with D possibly matching TRBD2 (6 bases). This CDR3 is built from 15 residues. Per germline, CDR1 MGHRA and CDR2 YSYEKL. Trimming took off 1 base at V and 1 base at J, with 10 bases between the two ends. CDR3 bases: TGCGCCAGCAGCCAAGTCTCGGGAGTCCAAGAGACCCAGTACTTC. Translating it yields CASSQVSGVQETQYF.

The rearrangement links TRBV7-6 to TRBJ2-3; 9 bases are shared with TRBD1. Germline V CDR1 and CDR2: SGHVS, FNYEAQ. V gave up 1 base and J gave up 2 bases; unmatched junction bases: 4. The CDR3 has 16 residues. For the CDR3, the DNA is TGTGCCAGCAGCTTAGGGGGGACAGGGTTCACAGATACGCAGTATTTT. This encodes CASSLGGTGFTDTQYF. Drawing the rest from reference TRBV7-6 and TRBJ2-3, the complete variable domain is GAGVSQSPRYKVTKRGQDVALRCDPISGHVSLYWYRQALGQGPEFLTYFNYEAQQDKSGLPNDRFSAERPEGSISTLTIQRTEQRDSAMYRCASSLGGTGFTDTQYFGPGTRLTVL.